A single sample is the source of the 32 T cell receptor beta chains below, sequenced in a study of blood T cell repertoires in COVID-19 (dated by TCRdb to between 2020 and 2021). Libraries came from the immunoSEQ multiplex PCR assay. TCRdb provides this immuneACCESS table in a form limited to in-frame rearrangements. Some clones are lacking; in checked studies, under half of them reflect an unresolved V gene, and why the rest are absent is not known. In all, the sample holds more than 110,000 clones, and about 86% of those were seen once. The ten largest clones add up to 4% of the sample. The source material was peripheral blood. The receptors shown here come from an older woman with acute or convalescent COVID-19.

J is TRBJ2-5 and V is TRBV11-2, with TRBD2 identical over 8 bases. V shed 8 bases and J 7 bases; nucleotides not matched to a gene: 15. The CDR3 loop spans 15 amino acids. CDR1 and CDR2 (germline): SGHAT, FQNNGV. The chain's CDR3 is CASGLLAGLGWTQYF. Here the CDR3 DNA reads TGTGCCAGCGGCCTTCTAGCGGGTCTGGGTTGGACCCAGTACTTC. Variable domain in full (rest from reference TRBV11-2 and TRBJ2-5): EAGVAQSPRYKIIEKRQSVAFWCNPISGHATLYWYQQILGQGPKLLIQFQNNGVVDDSQLPKDRFSAERLKGVDSTLKIQPAKLEDSAVYLCASGLLAGLGWTQYFGPGTRLLVL.

This chain uses TRBV24-1 with TRBJ2-2, with 14 bases matching TRBD2. Germline V CDR1 and CDR2: KGHDR, SFDVKD. This CDR3 has 16 residues. The V gene end was trimmed by 4 bases and the J gene end by 5 bases; junction bases not matched to a gene: 2. CDR3: CATSEGLAGGTGELFF. CDR3 DNA: TGTGCCACCAGTGAAGGACTAGCGGGAGGAACCGGGGAGCTGTTTTTT.

The chain carries TRBV30 and TRBJ2-7; D might be TRBD2 (5 bases). The germline V and J ends were trimmed by 1 base and 3 bases, with 16 bases remaining between them. This CDR3 region has 15 residues. The germline V gene encodes CDR1 GTSNPN and CDR2 SVGIG (reference sequence). This CDR3 is CAWSALRGHIYEQYF. The CDR3 nucleotides are TGTGCCTGGAGTGCCCTAAGAGGGCACATCTACGAGCAGTACTTC.

This sequence joins TRBV4-3 and TRBJ2-2; 9 bases are shared with TRBD1. This CDR3 comprises 16 residues. J was trimmed by 4 bases and V by 4 bases; bases with no gene match: 7. The V gene's germline CDR1 is LGHNA and CDR2 YSLEER. The CDR3 is CASSRGTGSFTGELFF. CDR3 nucleotides: TGCGCCAGCAGCCGCGGGACAGGGAGTTTCACCGGGGAGCTGTTTTTT.

The V and J genes are TRBV7-8 and TRBJ2-2, with 7 positions matching TRBD1. This CDR3 comprises 15 residues. The V and J ends lost 5 bases and 4 bases, in that order; junction bases with no gene match: 7. Germline V lookup: CDR1 SGHVS, CDR2 FQNEAQ. In DNA, the CDR3 is TGTGCCAGCAGCCCAGACAGGGCCAGCACCGGGGAGCTGTTTTTT. Translated: CASSPDRASTGELFF.

The table lists this clone with a count of one. This chain joins TRBV5-1 and TRBJ2-2; 10 bases line up with TRBD2. Germline assignment: CDR1 SGHRS and CDR2 YFSETQ. V was clipped by 4 bases and J by 4 bases; unmatched bases: 4. The CDR3 is made up of 15 amino acids. CDR3 in DNA: TGCGCCAGCAGCGGAGCGGGAGGGCTCACCGGGGAGCTGTTTTTT. Translated: CASSGAGGLTGELFF.

This clone was seen once. Written as DNA, the CDR3 is TGTGCCAGCAGCCGGGACTCCCGTATCTACGAGCAGTACTTC. Translated: CASSRDSRIYEQYF. V is TRBV2 and J is TRBJ2-7, with TRBD2 as a possible D gene (6 bases). This CDR3 is built from 14 residues. V lost 6 bases and J lost 3, with 15 bases in between. CDR1 and CDR2 (germline): SNHLY, FYNNEI.

This clone is a singleton in its sample. The chain carries TRBV19 and TRBJ1-1; maybe TRBD1 (5 bases). Germline CDR1 LNHDA, CDR2 SQIVND (reference sequence). V was pared by 5 bases and J by 7 bases, with 11 bases between. The CDR3 is made up of 12 amino acids. DNA for the CDR3: TGTGCCAGTAGTTACGGACAAATTGAAGCTTTCTTT. This codes for CASSYGQIEAFF.

This chain links TRBV5-8 with TRBJ1-6; D possibly corresponds to TRBD1 (6 bases). There are 15 residues in the CDR3. V was trimmed by 4 bases and J by 4 bases, leaving 12 bases between them. CDR1 and CDR2 (germline): SGHTS, YDEGEE. CDR3 DNA: TGTGCCAGCAGCCCCCAAGGACAGTATAATTCACCCCTCCACTTT. Translating it yields CASSPQGQYNSPLHF.

The V gene is TRBV25-1, the J gene TRBJ1-2, with D unclear. Trimming cost V 2 bases and J 2 bases, with 9 bases left between them. CDR3 length equals 14 residues. Germline-derived CDR1 and CDR2 are MGHDK and SYGVNS. The CDR3 region is CASSEAPGNYGYTF. Here the CDR3 DNA reads TGTGCCAGCAGTGAAGCCCCAGGAAACTATGGCTACACCTTC.

The V call is TRBV3-1 (or the pseudogene TRBV3-2), the J call TRBJ1-1; possible D gene TRBD1, 6 bases. Germline V gene data show CDR1 as LGHDT and CDR2 as YNNKEL (reference sequence). V lost 5 bases to trimming and J lost 10 bases, with 20 bases between them. CDR3 length: 14 residues. The CDR3 protein is CASSLQVARGGAFF. For the CDR3, the DNA is TGTGCCAGCAGCTTACAGGTTGCCCGAGGGGGAGCTTTCTTT.

The V gene is TRBV28, the J gene TRBJ2-1; D unclear. Trimming cost V 3 bases and J 5 bases, with 20 bases left between them. This CDR3 is 17 amino acids long. Germline CDR1 reads MDHEN; CDR2 reads SYDVKM. CDR3 coding DNA: TGTGCCAGCAGTTTTACAGCTCCAGCAGCTCTCCACAATGAGCAGTTCTTC. Protein sequence: CASSFTAPAALHNEQFF.

This clone was seen more than once but under ten times. This chain connects TRBV19 to TRBJ1-5, with 8 bases identical to TRBD1. This CDR3 contains 15 residues. The V gene's germline CDR1 is LNHDA and CDR2 SQIVND (reference sequence). The junction had 6 bases not matched to a gene; V was cut back by 6 bases and J by 2 bases. The CDR3 region is CASSTKGQGNQPQHF. In DNA, the CDR3 is TGTGCCAGTAGCACTAAGGGACAGGGCAATCAGCCCCAGCATTTT.

The rearrangement joins TRBV18 to TRBJ2-3; the D gene is possibly TRBD2 (7 bases). V shed 2 bases and J shed 3 bases, with 15 bases lying between them. The CDR3 totals 16 residues. Looked up from germline, CDR1 is KGHSH and CDR2 is LQKENI. The CDR3 region is CASSPLGLGGTDTQYF. In DNA form, the CDR3 reads TGTGCCAGCTCACCATTAGGACTAGGGGGAACAGATACGCAGTATTTT. The variable domain in full, completed from reference TRBV18 and TRBJ2-3, reads NAGVMQNPRHLVRRRGQEARLRCSPMKGHSHVYWYRQLPEEGLKFMVYLQKENIIDESGMPKERFSAEFPKEGPSILRIQQVVRGDSAAYFCASSPLGLGGTDTQYFGPGTRLTVL.

The chain joins TRBV5-1 to TRBJ1-2; TRBD1 is a possible D gene (6 bases). This CDR3 comprises 14 residues. Germline V gene sequence: CDR1 SGHRS, CDR2 YFSETQ. V was cut by 4 bases and J by 6 bases, with 16 bases left in between. The CDR3: CASSLQGGEDGYTF. The CDR3 bases are TGCGCCAGCAGCCTACAGGGCGGTGAGGATGGCTACACCTTC. Using reference TRBV5-1 and TRBJ1-2 for the parts outside the CDR3, the full variable domain is KAGVTQTPRYLIKTRGQQVTLSCSPISGHRSVSWYQQTPGQGLQFLFEYFSETQRNKGNFPGRFSGRQFSNSRSEMNVSTLELGDSALYLCASSLQGGEDGYTFGSGTRLTVV.

V and J are TRBV27 and TRBJ1-5, with D perhaps matching TRBD1 (5 bases). Germline CDR1 reads MNHEY; CDR2 reads SMNVEV (reference sequence). CDR3 length: 13 amino acids. The V gene lost 5 bases and the J gene lost 11 bases, with 16 bases spanning the gap. This CDR3 is CASSHRGVTAQHF. CDR3 nucleotides: TGTGCCAGCAGTCATCGGGGGGTGACAGCCCAGCATTTT.

V is TRBV19 and J is TRBJ1-5; possible D gene TRBD1, 5 bases. The CDR3 has 15 residues. The germline V and J ends were trimmed by 6 bases and 0 bases, with 12 bases remaining between them. The germline gives CDR1 LNHDA, CDR2 SQIVND (reference sequence). This chain's CDR3 is CASRETAYSNQPQHF. The CDR3 DNA is TGTGCCAGTAGGGAGACAGCATATAGCAATCAGCCCCAGCATTTT.

CDR3 DNA sequence: TGTGCCAGCGGGAGGGGAGTACAACCCTACGAGCAGTACTTC. Amino acid sequence: CASGRGVQPYEQYF. This sequence joins TRBV28 and TRBJ2-7; 7 bases align to TRBD2. CDR3 length: 14 residues. V lost 8 bases, J lost 2 bases, and 9 bases stayed unmatched. The V gene's germline CDR1 is MDHEN and CDR2 SYDVKM. The full variable domain, in which reference TRBV28 and TRBJ2-7 provide the parts outside the CDR3, is DVKVTQSSRYLVKRTGEKVFLECVQDMDHENMFWYRQDPGLGLRLIYFSYDVKMKEKGDIPEGYSVSREKKERFSLILESASTNQTSMYLCASGRGVQPYEQYFGPGTRLTVT.

CDR3 in DNA: TGTGCCAGCAGTTCCTTATGCTATGGCTACACCTTC. It translates to CASSSLCYGYTF. V and J are TRBV28 and TRBJ1-2; D is unclear. Germline V gives CDR1 MDHEN, CDR2 SYDVKM. The CDR3 length is 12 residues. Trimming cost V 4 bases and J 4 bases, with 7 bases left between them.

The chain employs TRBV6-6 and TRBJ2-3; 8 bases map to TRBD2. The CDR3 sequence is 15 residues long. Germline lookup yields CDR1 MNHNY and CDR2 SVGAGI (reference sequence). V was clipped by 6 bases and J by 4 bases; unmatched bases: 9. CDR3 protein: CASRESGSTPDTQYF. The CDR3 nucleotides read TGTGCCAGCAGAGAAAGCGGGAGTACGCCAGATACGCAGTATTTT.

This chain links TRBV18 with TRBJ1-5; TRBD1 is a possible D gene (5 bases). Germline lookup yields CDR1 KGHSH and CDR2 LQKENI. This CDR3 contains 15 residues. The ends were cut back, 5 bases at V and 5 bases at J, with 16 bases in the middle. This CDR3 is CASSRGGSYHQPQHF. CDR3 nucleotides: TGTGCCAGCTCAAGGGGCGGCAGTTACCATCAGCCCCAGCATTTT.

The chain carries TRBV18 and TRBJ1-5, with D possibly matching TRBD1 (5 bases). Germline assignment: CDR1 KGHSH and CDR2 LQKENI. There are 15 residues in the CDR3. Trimming shortened V by 4 bases and J by 8 bases, and 18 bases separated the two germline ends. CDR3 in DNA: TGTGCCAGCTCACAGCGGCAGGGCCCGGGGGAGCCCCAGCATTTT. Its translation is CASSQRQGPGEPQHF. The complete variable domain, with remaining parts taken from reference TRBV18 and TRBJ1-5, reads NAGVMQNPRHLVRRRGQEARLRCSPMKGHSHVYWYRQLPEEGLKFMVYLQKENIIDESGMPKERFSAEFPKEGPSILRIQQVVRGDSAAYFCASSQRQGPGEPQHFGDGTRLSIL.

This clone has a single count. The genes are TRBV24-1 and TRBJ1-4, with D unclear. CDR3 length: 17 residues. Germline assignment: CDR1 KGHDR and CDR2 SFDVKD. The V gene lost 4 bases and the J gene lost 7 bases, with 21 bases spanning the gap. In DNA, the CDR3 is TGTGCCACCAGTGACTCCTCCGTTGGAGAGTCGGGTGAAAAACTGTTTTTT. Its translation is CATSDSSVGESGEKLFF.

This clone was seen only a few times. This chain connects TRBV12-3 or TRBV12-4 to TRBJ2-3, with a weak D call TRBD2 (6 bases). V shed 4 bases and J shed 3 bases, with 8 bases lying between them. The CDR3 is made up of 13 amino acids. The CDR3 spells CASSSLATDTQYF. The CDR3 nucleotides are TGTGCCAGCAGTTCGCTAGCGACAGATACGCAGTATTTT.

The chain couples TRBV7-2 to TRBJ2-2; TRBD1 might be the D (5 bases). The CDR3 extends over 14 amino acids. From germline, CDR1 is SGHTA and CDR2 FQGNSA. The germline V and J ends were trimmed by 0 bases and 6 bases, with 8 bases remaining between them. CDR3 coding DNA: TGTGCCAGCAGCTTAGCGATAGGGGCCGGGGAGCTGTTTTTT. Its translation is CASSLAIGAGELFF.

This chain links TRBV29-1 with TRBJ2-7; 11 bases fit TRBD2. Germline CDR1 reads SQVTM; CDR2 reads ANQGSEA. The CDR3 consists of 15 residues. V trimming: 4 bases; J trimming: 4 bases; junction bases outside the gene matches: 9. This CDR3 reads CSVVKRLAGKYEQYF. For the CDR3, the DNA is TGCAGCGTTGTGAAAAGACTAGCGGGAAAGTACGAGCAGTACTTC.

The V call is TRBV2, the J call TRBJ1-4; no firm D call. This CDR3 comprises 17 residues. V was pared by 2 bases and J by 3 bases, with 16 bases between. CDR1 and CDR2 (germline): SNHLY, FYNNEI. The CDR3 here is CASSEHSGQVSNEKLFF. The CDR3 region has the DNA TGTGCCAGCAGTGAACACTCAGGTCAAGTGTCTAATGAAAAACTGTTTTTT.

The genes are TRBV7-9 and TRBJ2-1; the D gene is possibly TRBD2 (5 bases). The V gene's germline CDR1 is SEHNR and CDR2 FQNEAQ (reference sequence). V lost 4 bases and J lost 10, with 11 bases in between. The length of the CDR3 is 12 residues. CDR3 DNA: TGTGCCAGCAGCTATTCCTCGGGGGAGCAGTTCTTC. Amino acids: CASSYSSGEQFF.

This chain connects TRBV4-1 to TRBJ2-7; perhaps TRBD2 as D (6 bases). The CDR3 is 16 residues long. Germline values: CDR1 MGHRA, CDR2 YSYEKL. Between the trimmed V and J ends, which lost 3 bases and 2 bases, there was a span of 17 bases. The CDR3 DNA sequence: TGCGCCAGCAGCCAGGAGGACGGGAGAGACGCCTACGAGCAGTACTTC. This encodes CASSQEDGRDAYEQYF.

The chain carries TRBV27 and TRBJ1-2; D gene unclear. The germline V gene has CDR1 MNHEY and CDR2 SMNVEV (reference sequence). CDR3 size: 14 residues. V was cut by 7 bases and J by 4 bases, with 16 bases left in between. CDR3 nucleotide sequence: TGTGCCAGCAACCCCAGTCGGGAGCCCTATGGCTACACCTTC. Residues: CASNPSREPYGYTF.

This chain links TRBV11-3 with TRBJ2-5; D remains ambiguous. The CDR3 loop spans 12 amino acids. Germline V gene sequence: CDR1 SGHNT, CDR2 YENEEA. V was cut by 5 bases and J by 5 bases, with 9 bases left in between. The CDR3 loop reads CASSRPAETQYF. The CDR3 region has the DNA TGTGCCAGCAGCCGCCCAGCGGAGACCCAGTACTTC.

In this sample, this clone turned up once. This rearrangement joins TRBV7-3 to TRBJ2-1; TRBD2 aligns across 9 bases. The CDR3 is 16 amino acids. CDR1 and CDR2 (germline): SGHTA, FQGTGA. With V trimmed by 2 bases and J by 0 bases, 2 bases remained unmatched. CDR3 DNA sequence: TGTGCCAGCAGCTTAGATAGCGGGAGCTCCTACAATGAGCAGTTCTTC. It translates to CASSLDSGSSYNEQFF.